The next 22 T cell receptor beta chains were all read from a single sample in a study of Ad26.COV2.S vaccination and SARS-CoV-2 variants (dated by TCRdb to the early 2020s). The protocol used for the library was the immunoSEQ multiplex PCR assay. This immuneACCESS table, as held by TCRdb, lists in-frame sequences with V and J called but not all clones. Of the missing ones, under half trace to an unresolved V gene in checked studies; the others have no known cause. Within this sample are roughly 680,000 clones, with about 89% of them counted one time only. Of the sample, approximately 1.5% is held by the ten largest clones. The sample's treatment or condition label, decoded: over 15 received Ad26.COV2.S at low or high dose, single or two shots; 5 received placebo; per-sample allocation not given. For vaccine and placebo recipients, the sequenced repertoires came from samples collected on day 63 after the first injection.

The sequences come from peripheral blood, collected in a trial of Ad26.COV2.S vaccine versus placebo. The receptors stem from a person aged 18-65 years who received the Ad26.COV2.S COVID-19 vaccine or a placebo.

The V call is TRBV10-3, the J call TRBJ1-4; 7 positions match TRBD1. The CDR3 is 15 amino acids. Germline V gives CDR1 ENHRY, CDR2 SYGVKD. The V gene end was trimmed by 2 bases and the J gene end by 5 bases; junction bases not matched to a gene: 5. The CDR3 DNA is TGTGCCATCAGTGAGCGGGACAGTGAGAATGAAAAACTGTTTTTT. Protein: CAISERDSENEKLFF.

V gene TRBV11-2 combines with J gene TRBJ2-5; D ambiguous. Germline assignment: CDR1 SGHAT and CDR2 FQNNGV. With 3 bases removed from V and 5 bases from J, the gap between germline ends came to 4 bases. This CDR3 region has 11 residues. CDR3 DNA sequence: TGTGCCAGCAGCTTTTTTGAGACCCAGTACTTC. Its translation is CASSFFETQYF.

The rearrangement links TRBV6-5 to TRBJ2-3; D may correspond to TRBD1 or TRBD2 (6 bases each). CDR1 is MNHEY and CDR2 is SVGAGI in the germline V gene. The CDR3 covers 15 residues. V gave up 6 bases and J gave up 4 bases, with 17 bases separating them. The CDR3 protein is CASRASWGAADTQYF. The CDR3 DNA reads TGTGCCAGCAGAGCCTCCTGGGGGGCCGCAGATACGCAGTATTTT.

This chain links TRBV6-5 with TRBJ2-3, with a weak D call TRBD2 (6 bases). CDR1 is MNHEY and CDR2 is SVGAGI in the germline V gene. V was shortened by 6 bases and J by 0 bases, with 13 bases between the two germline ends. CDR3 length: 15 amino acids. CDR3 in DNA: TGTGCCAGCAGCAGGGACTTTGCTAGCACAGATACGCAGTATTTT. This sequence encodes CASSRDFASTDTQYF.

This CDR3 is CASGVGDVTAFF. Here the CDR3 DNA reads TGTGCTAGTGGTGTGGGGGATGTGACCGCTTTCTTT. This rearrangement joins TRBV12-5 to TRBJ1-1, with TRBD1 as a possible D gene (5 bases). The CDR3 is made up of 12 amino acids. V was shortened by 5 bases and J by 11 bases, with 15 bases between the two germline ends. Germline assignment: CDR1 LGHNT and CDR2 FRNRAP.

The chain recombines TRBV7-2 with TRBJ1-5; D remains ambiguous. V lost 1 base and J lost 3, with 10 bases in between. CDR3 size: 15 residues. CDR1 is SGHTA, CDR2 FQGNSA, per germline. CDR3 sequence (DNA): TGTGCCAGCAGCTTAGTTCTGGCCTCCAATCAGCCCCAGCATTTT. This sequence encodes CASSLVLASNQPQHF.

The rearrangement links TRBV15 to TRBJ2-5; TRBD1 matches 7 bases. Germline CDR1 and CDR2: LNHNV and YYDKDF (reference sequence). The CDR3 is 18 amino acids. Unmatched junction bases numbered 11, after V lost 0 bases and J lost 1 base. CDR3 protein: CATSRDFVTGSGQETQYF. The CDR3 coding sequence is TGTGCCACCAGCAGAGATTTCGTGACAGGGAGCGGCCAAGAGACCCAGTACTTC.

The chain combines TRBV7-2 with TRBJ1-6; the D gene is possibly TRBD1 (5 bases). The CDR3 is 16 amino acids. V was trimmed by 3 bases and J by 7 bases, leaving 16 bases between them. Germline V gene lookup returns CDR1 SGHTA and CDR2 FQGNSA. CDR3 in amino acids: CASSFGWKEGNSPLHF. The CDR3 DNA is TGTGCCAGCAGCTTTGGGTGGAAGGAGGGGAATTCACCCCTCCACTTT.

Comment on this clone: This sample also contains other DNA sequences that code for the same CDR3. The chain employs TRBV6-2 or TRBV6-3 and TRBJ2-1; 14 bases align to TRBD2. From germline, CDR1 is MNHEY and CDR2 SVGEGT. The CDR3 is 16 amino acids. The J segment lost 7 bases and the V segment lost 3 bases, leaving 5 bases of the junction unmatched. The CDR3 region is CASSYRLAGGPNEQFF. The CDR3 region has the DNA TGTGCCAGCAGTTATCGACTAGCGGGAGGGCCAAATGAGCAGTTCTTC.

The rearrangement joins TRBV3-1 (or the pseudogene TRBV3-2) to TRBJ1-2; a weak D match, TRBD1 (6 bases). V lost 4 bases, J lost 2 bases, and 11 bases lay in between. CDR1 is LGHDT and CDR2 is YNNKEL in the germline V gene (reference sequence). This CDR3 contains 14 residues. The CDR3, as DNA: TGTGCCAGCAGCCCACCAGGGGCCAACTATGGCTACACCTTC. Encoded protein: CASSPPGANYGYTF.

This chain uses TRBV10-3 with TRBJ2-3; no reliable D call. V shed 7 bases and J shed 4 bases, with 12 bases lying between them. Germline CDR1 is ENHRY and CDR2 is SYGVKD. The CDR3 consists of 13 residues. The CDR3 DNA reads TGTGCCATCATGGCCCCAGGCGCAGATACGCAGTATTTT. It translates to CAIMAPGADTQYF.

The V call is TRBV3-1 (or the pseudogene TRBV3-2), the J call TRBJ2-7; D possibly corresponds to TRBD1 (6 bases). Trimming took 4 bases from V and 5 from J, leaving 12 bases between them. The CDR3 totals 13 residues. Germline loops: CDR1 LGHDT, CDR2 YNNKEL (reference sequence). The CDR3 protein is CASSPRGIDEQYF. CDR3 nucleotide sequence: TGTGCCAGCAGCCCAAGGGGGATCGACGAGCAGTACTTC.

This clone was detected many times. This rearrangement joins TRBV29-1 to TRBJ1-1; D possibly corresponds to TRBD1 (5 bases). Germline CDR1 reads SQVTM; CDR2 reads ANQGSEA. The CDR3 loop spans 13 amino acids. Trimming cost V 2 bases and J 0 bases, with 7 bases left between them. CDR3 sequence: CSVEKGMNTEAFF. In DNA, the CDR3 is TGCAGCGTTGAAAAGGGGATGAACACTGAAGCTTTCTTT.

The chain is built from TRBV2 and TRBJ1-5; TRBD1 aligns across 7 bases. This CDR3 has 15 amino acids. The V gene's germline CDR1 is SNHLY and CDR2 FYNNEI. Losses at the gene ends were 10 bases for V and 6 bases for J; bases not matched to a gene: 15. This CDR3 reads CATSEGQGEAQPQHF. DNA for the CDR3: TGTGCCACCTCGGAGGGGCAGGGGGAAGCTCAGCCCCAGCATTTT. Complete variable domain (other parts from reference TRBV2 and TRBJ1-5): EPEVTQTPSHQVTQMGQEVILRCVPISNHLYFYWYRQILGQKVEFLVSFYNNEISEKSEIFDDQFSVERPDGSNFTLKIRSTKLEDSAMYFCATSEGQGEAQPQHFGDGTRLSIL.

In its sample, this clone was seen once. The V gene is TRBV9, the J gene TRBJ1-5; D possibly corresponds to TRBD1 (6 bases). CDR1 and CDR2 from the germline V gene are SGDLS and YYNGEE. V lost 3 bases and J lost 5, with 9 bases in between. The CDR3 sequence is 13 residues long. CDR3 region: CASSARGDQPQHF. CDR3 bases: TGTGCCAGCAGCGCGAGGGGGGATCAGCCCCAGCATTTT.

V gene TRBV7-9 combines with J gene TRBJ2-5; D not resolved. CDR1 and CDR2 from the germline V gene are SEHNR and FQNEAQ (reference sequence). The CDR3 is 14 residues long. The V gene lost 4 bases and the J gene lost 5 bases, with 14 bases spanning the gap. The CDR3 reads CASSSIEGKETQYF. The CDR3 region has the DNA TGTGCCAGCAGCTCAATCGAAGGGAAGGAGACCCAGTACTTC.

The chain combines TRBV5-1 with TRBJ2-7; TRBD2 matches at 7 bases. The CDR3 is made up of 15 amino acids. Germline CDR1 is SGHRS and CDR2 is YFSETQ. V gave up 4 bases and J gave up 6 bases; unmatched junction bases: 13. In DNA form, the CDR3 reads TGCGCCAGCAGCCGTCCCGAGTGGCGGGAGAGCGAGCAGTACTTC. Protein product: CASSRPEWRESEQYF.

V is TRBV19 and J is TRBJ1-5; D may be TRBD1 (6 bases). From germline, CDR1 is LNHDA and CDR2 SQIVND (reference sequence). Trimming took 7 bases from V and 4 from J, leaving 20 bases between them. The CDR3 is made up of 16 amino acids. The CDR3 coding sequence is TGTGCCAGTACTAAAAAGCCGGGGGGCGAAAATCAGCCCCAGCATTTT. Its protein product is CASTKKPGGENQPQHF. Together with reference TRBV19 and TRBJ1-5, the CDR3 gives the full variable domain: DGGITQSPKYLFRKEGQNVTLSCEQNLNHDAMYWYRQDPGQGLRLIYYSQIVNDFQKGDIAEGYSVSREKKESFPLTVTSAQKNPTAFYLCASTKKPGGENQPQHFGDGTRLSIL.

In this sample, this clone turned up once. In nucleotides, the CDR3 is TGCGCCAGCAGCCCCCCCCAGGGACATTTCCACGAGCAGTACTTC. It encodes CASSPPQGHFHEQYF. V gene TRBV5-1 combines with J gene TRBJ2-7, with D possibly TRBD1 on 6 matching bases. This CDR3 spans 15 amino acids. V shed 4 bases and J shed 5 bases, with 19 bases lying between them. Germline V gives CDR1 SGHRS, CDR2 YFSETQ. The whole variable domain, remainder taken from reference TRBV5-1 and TRBJ2-7, is KAGVTQTPRYLIKTRGQQVTLSCSPISGHRSVSWYQQTPGQGLQFLFEYFSETQRNKGNFPGRFSGRQFSNSRSEMNVSTLELGDSALYLCASSPPQGHFHEQYFGPGTRLTVT.

In its sample, this clone was seen a few times. The chain recombines TRBV12-2 with TRBJ1-1; the table's D call of TRBD1 was not tested on the DNA. TRBV12-2 is given as a pseudogene. This CDR3 is built from 15 residues. CDR3 region: CASRLTRTGRTEAFF. The CDR3, as DNA: TGTGCAAGTCGCTTAACCCGGACAGGGAGGACTGAAGCTTTCTTT.

J is TRBJ2-5 and V is TRBV7-2; the D gene is possibly TRBD2 (5 bases). This CDR3 is built from 15 residues. Trimming removed 2 bases at V and 2 bases at J, with 12 bases between. Germline assignment: CDR1 SGHTA and CDR2 FQGNSA. The DNA for the CDR3 is TGTGCCAGCAGCTTATCTTTCGAGCGGCAAGAGACCCAGTACTTC. Amino acids: CASSLSFERQETQYF.

This chain connects TRBV6-2 or TRBV6-3 to TRBJ2-2; possible D gene TRBD1, 6 bases. The ends were cut back, 2 bases at V and 6 bases at J, with 10 bases in the middle. This CDR3 is 14 amino acids long. Per germline, CDR1 MNHEY and CDR2 SVGEGT. The CDR3 DNA sequence: TGTGCCAGCAGTTACGGGGGCGACGCCGGGGAGCTGTTTTTT. This sequence encodes CASSYGGDAGELFF.